This passage covers 22 T cell receptor beta chains from one sample sequenced in a study of T cells in localized non-small cell lung cancer. Method: immunoSEQ multiplex PCR; TCRdb's copy keeps in-frame clones and lacks some. The repertoire includes around 30,000 clones, around 90% of them detected once, and 5.5% to 6% sits in the top ten. Material: PBMCs, obtained before any cancer treatment. These receptors were collected from a man aged 40-75 years with stage II lung adenocarcinoma.

The chain is built from TRBV1 and TRBJ2-7; TRBD2, as called in the table, went unchecked against the DNA. TRBV1 is described as a pseudogene. This CDR3 is 15 amino acids long. As DNA, the CDR3 is TGCACCAGCAGCCAAGAGACAGCGGGAGACTACGAGCAGTACTTC. Translation gives CTSSQETAGDYEQYF.

The chain uses TRBV9 and TRBJ2-2; D remains unclear. Per the germline V gene, CDR1 is SGDLS and CDR2 is YYNGEE. The CDR3 is 13 amino acids. V dropped 4 bases and J dropped 8 bases, with 12 bases sitting between them. CDR3 in DNA: TGTGCCAGCAGCTCCCAAATGATAGGGGAGCTGTTTTTT. Protein product: CASSSQMIGELFF.

V gene TRBV6-5 combines with J gene TRBJ1-3; D remains unclear. Germline V gene lookup returns CDR1 MNHEY and CDR2 SVGAGI. The CDR3 runs to 15 residues. V lost 0 bases and J 0 bases, leaving 6 bases between the germline ends. CDR3: CASSYSPVSGNTIYF. Here the CDR3 DNA reads TGTGCCAGCAGTTACTCGCCAGTCTCTGGAAACACCATATATTTT.

This clone came up once. The V and J genes are TRBV27 and TRBJ2-6, with D hard to call. The CDR3 is 16 amino acids. Germline V gene data show CDR1 as MNHEY and CDR2 as SMNVEV (reference sequence). The V and J ends lost 0 bases and 0 bases respectively, with 6 bases between them. CDR3 sequence: CASSLSVRSGANVLTF. Here the CDR3 DNA reads TGTGCCAGCAGTTTATCCGTTCGCTCTGGGGCCAACGTCCTGACTTTC.

This chain connects TRBV4-2 to TRBJ2-7; 10 positions match TRBD2. CDR1 LGHNA and CDR2 YNFKEQ come from the germline V gene. J lost 6 bases, V lost 0 bases, and 8 bases had no gene match. This CDR3 has 16 residues. The CDR3 region is CASSQESGRGFGEQYF. CDR3 sequence (DNA): TGTGCCAGCAGCCAAGAAAGCGGGAGGGGCTTCGGCGAGCAGTACTTC.

The rearrangement uses TRBV11-2 and TRBJ2-2, with 8 bases aligning to TRBD1. The CDR3 runs 16 residues. The V gene's germline CDR1 is SGHAT and CDR2 FQNNGV. V gave up 1 base and J gave up 7 bases; unmatched junction bases: 8. The CDR3 region is CASSLAGAQGDGELFF. The CDR3 DNA is TGTGCCAGCAGCTTAGCCGGTGCACAGGGGGACGGGGAGCTGTTTTTT.

This chain links TRBV6-6 with TRBJ1-1; D may be TRBD1 (6 bases). Germline V lookup: CDR1 MNHNY, CDR2 SVGAGI (reference sequence). The V end was cut by 5 bases, the J end by 11 bases, with 15 bases between. The CDR3 spans 12 residues. The CDR3 sequence: CASSERGGAAFF. The CDR3 bases are TGTGCCAGCAGTGAGCGTGGGGGGGCGGCTTTCTTT.

The chain is built from TRBV7-8 and TRBJ1-4; maybe TRBD1 (5 bases). The CDR3 has 15 residues. The germline V and J ends were trimmed by 5 bases and 8 bases, with 18 bases remaining between them. Germline assignment: CDR1 SGHVS and CDR2 FQNEAQ. CDR3 residues: CASSPEGRGNEKLFF. The CDR3 bases are TGTGCCAGCAGCCCGGAGGGAAGGGGAAACGAAAAACTGTTTTTT.

V gene TRBV6-1 combines with J gene TRBJ1-4; D not resolved. The germline gives CDR1 MNHNS, CDR2 SASEGT. The ends were cut back, 6 bases at V and 8 bases at J, with 16 bases in the middle. CDR3 length equals 14 residues. The DNA of the CDR3 is TGTGCCAGCAGAACAAACCGGGGAGGGGAAAAACTGTTTTTT. As protein: CASRTNRGGEKLFF.

The chain has TRBV7-2 and TRBJ2-4, with unresolved D. The CDR3 runs 16 residues. Germline V lookup: CDR1 SGHTA, CDR2 FQGNSA. Trimming cost V 4 bases and J 0 bases, with 13 bases left between them. The CDR3 nucleotides are TGTGCCAGCAGCTCTGCGGCAGCTCTAGCCAAAAACATTCAGTACTTC. Amino acids: CASSSAAALAKNIQYF.

The gene calls are TRBV20-1 and TRBJ1-1; 7 nucleotides match TRBD1. The CDR3 sequence is 11 residues long. CDR1 DFQATT and CDR2 SNEGSKA come from the germline V gene (reference sequence). Trimming took 4 bases from V and 6 from J; bases not matched to a gene: 2. The chain's CDR3 is CSAKGQSEAFF. The CDR3 DNA is TGCAGTGCTAAGGGACAGTCTGAAGCTTTCTTT.

This chain connects TRBV6-1 to TRBJ2-7, with TRBD1 matching over 8 bases. Trimming at V came to 6 bases and at J to 1 base, leaving 5 bases not matched to a gene. CDR1 MNHNS and CDR2 SASEGT come from the germline V gene. The CDR3 length is 14 residues. For the CDR3, the DNA is TGTGCCAGCAGCAACAGGGGGGTATCCTACGAGCAGTACTTC. This codes for CASSNRGVSYEQYF.

This rearrangement joins TRBV2 to TRBJ1-5; 9 bases line up with TRBD1. With 2 bases clipped from V and 7 bases from J, the junction kept 6 bases outside the gene matches. The CDR3 covers 15 residues. Germline CDR1 is SNHLY and CDR2 is FYNNEI. CDR3 sequence reads: CASSERGQGRQPQHF. The CDR3 bases are TGTGCCAGCAGTGAAAGGGGACAGGGTCGACAGCCCCAGCATTTT.

This rearrangement joins TRBV5-6 to TRBJ2-3, with 9 positions matching TRBD2. The CDR3 runs to 15 residues. The trim removed 6 bases at V and 2 bases at J, leaving 7 bases unmatched. From germline, CDR1 is SGHDT and CDR2 YYEEEE. The CDR3 reads CASNLAGTTTDTQYF. The CDR3 DNA sequence: TGTGCCAGCAACCTAGCGGGAACAACCACAGATACGCAGTATTTT.

V and J are TRBV10-3 and TRBJ2-7; D ambiguous. Germline assignment: CDR1 ENHRY and CDR2 SYGVKD. This CDR3 has 13 amino acids. Trimming stripped 11 bases from V and 7 bases from J, with 21 bases between. CDR3 protein: CAAQPTADGEQYF. The CDR3 DNA follows: TGTGCCGCACAACCCACAGCCGATGGTGAGCAGTACTTC.

The gene calls are TRBV27 and TRBJ2-3; D call uncertain. V lost 2 bases and J 2 bases, leaving 14 bases between the germline ends. The CDR3 consists of 16 residues. CDR1 and CDR2 from the germline V gene are MNHEY and SMNVEV (reference sequence). Here the CDR3 DNA reads TGTGCCAGCAGTTTAAACGGCCCCCAAATCACAGATACGCAGTATTTT. As protein: CASSLNGPQITDTQYF.

The CDR3, as DNA: TGTGCCACCAGCAGATCGGGGGCCGACAGATCGAAGAATGAGCAGTTCTTC. Protein sequence: CATSRSGADRSKNEQFF. The V gene is TRBV15, the J gene TRBJ2-1; D may be TRBD1 or TRBD2 (6 bases each). The germline V gene encodes CDR1 LNHNV and CDR2 YYDKDF (reference sequence). Trimming removed 2 bases from V and 7 bases from J, with 21 bases in between. The CDR3 has 17 amino acids.

The sample holds one count of this clone. V is TRBV9 and J is TRBJ1-1; D is unclear. The CDR3 extends over 13 amino acids. Germline CDR1 reads SGDLS; CDR2 reads YYNGEE. V dropped 0 bases and J dropped 1 base, with 4 bases sitting between them. Here the CDR3 reads CASSVEPNTEAFF. The CDR3 DNA sequence: TGTGCCAGCAGCGTAGAACCGAACACTGAAGCTTTCTTT. Combining the CDR3 with reference TRBV9 and TRBJ1-1 gives the whole variable domain DSGVTQTPKHLITATGQRVTLRCSPRSGDLSVYWYQQSLDQGLQFLIQYYNGEERAKGNILERFSAQQFPDLHSELNLSSLELGDSALYFCASSVEPNTEAFFGQGTRLTVV.

V is TRBV28 and J is TRBJ1-2; perhaps TRBD1 as D (6 bases). This CDR3 spans 16 amino acids. V was shortened by 8 bases and J by 4 bases, with 23 bases between the two germline ends. Germline V gene data show CDR1 as MDHEN and CDR2 as SYDVKM. CDR3 DNA: TGTGCCAGCGGGGGGTTGCGGACAGCCCCGGGCTATGGCTACACCTTC. Amino acid sequence: CASGGLRTAPGYGYTF.

The gene calls are TRBV19 and TRBJ2-3; D call uncertain. The CDR3 loop spans 13 amino acids. V shed 3 bases and J shed 8 bases, with 12 bases lying between them. Germline lookup yields CDR1 LNHDA and CDR2 SQIVND (reference sequence). The CDR3, as DNA: TGTGCCAGTAGTATCATGGCCCCTTCTACGCAGTATTTT. It translates to CASSIMAPSTQYF.

A single count supports this clone. The rearrangement links TRBV6-6 to TRBJ2-1; tentatively, D is TRBD2 (5 bases). The CDR3 runs to 11 residues. Trimming cost V 7 bases and J 13 bases, with 14 bases left between them. From germline, CDR1 is MNHNY and CDR2 SVGAGI (reference sequence). The CDR3 DNA is TGTGCCAGCAAGAGAGGGAACGTCCAGTTCTTC. Translated, it gives CASKRGNVQFF.

This clone was observed a single time. The chain combines TRBV21-1 with TRBJ2-7; the table's D call, TRBD2, has no DNA check behind it. TRBV21-1 is described as a pseudogene. CDR3 length equals 12 residues. Written as DNA, the CDR3 is TGTGCCAGCAGCCCCTCTAGCTACGAGCAGTACTTC. Translation gives CASSPSSYEQYF.